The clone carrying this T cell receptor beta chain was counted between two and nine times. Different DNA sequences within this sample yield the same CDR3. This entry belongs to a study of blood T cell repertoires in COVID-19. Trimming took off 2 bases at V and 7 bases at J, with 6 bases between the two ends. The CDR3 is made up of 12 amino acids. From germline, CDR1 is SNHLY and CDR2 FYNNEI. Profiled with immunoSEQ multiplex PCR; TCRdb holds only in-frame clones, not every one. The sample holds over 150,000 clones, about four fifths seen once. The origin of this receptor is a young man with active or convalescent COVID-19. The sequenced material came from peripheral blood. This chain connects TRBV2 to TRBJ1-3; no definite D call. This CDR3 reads CASSERGNTIYF. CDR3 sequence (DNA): TGTGCCAGCAGTGAAAGAGGGAACACCATATATTTT.